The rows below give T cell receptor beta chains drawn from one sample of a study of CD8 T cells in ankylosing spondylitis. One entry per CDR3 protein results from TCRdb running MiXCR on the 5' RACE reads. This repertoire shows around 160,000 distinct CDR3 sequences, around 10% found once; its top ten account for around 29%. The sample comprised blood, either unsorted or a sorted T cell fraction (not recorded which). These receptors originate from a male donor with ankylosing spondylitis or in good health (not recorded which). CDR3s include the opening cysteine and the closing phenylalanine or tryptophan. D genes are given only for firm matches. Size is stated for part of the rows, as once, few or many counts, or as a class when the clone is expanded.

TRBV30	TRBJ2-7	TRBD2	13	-	TGTGCCGTCAGTAGCGGGAGTCCCTACGAGCAGTACTTC	CAVSSGSPYEQYF
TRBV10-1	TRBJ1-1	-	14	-	TGCGCCAGCCGAGCAGGAGCGATGAACACTGAAGCTTTCTTT	CASRAGAMNTEAFF
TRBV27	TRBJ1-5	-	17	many	TGTGCCAGCAGTTTATCGGCCGACAGACAATTATATAGGCCCCAGCATTTT	CASSLSADRQLYRPQHF
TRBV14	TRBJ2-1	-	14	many	TGTGCCAGCAGCCACTCGACCCTAGGTAATGAGCAGTTCTTC	CASSHSTLGNEQFF
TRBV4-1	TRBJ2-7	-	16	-	TGCGCCAGCAGCCAACCTGGACGGGCCCGCTCCTACGAGCAGTACTTC	CASSQPGRARSYEQYF
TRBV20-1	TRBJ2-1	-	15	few	TGCAGTGCTAGAGATGCCGGGAGCTCCTACAATGAGCAGTTCTTC	CSARDAGSSYNEQFF
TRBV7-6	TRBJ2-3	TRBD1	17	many	TGTGCCAGCAGCTTAGCGCGACAGGGGATCTTCGCAGATACGCAGTATTTT	CASSLARQGIFADTQYF
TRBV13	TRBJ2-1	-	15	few	TGTGCCAGCAGCCCCTCGCGAGAAGGGGAGAGCTCTAGTTCCTTC	CASSPSREGESSSSF
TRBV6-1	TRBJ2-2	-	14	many	TGTGCCAGTTTTCAGGGGGGCTGGATCGGGGAGCTGTTTTTT	CASFQGGWIGELFF
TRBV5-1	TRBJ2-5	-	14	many	TGCGCCAGCAGCGCTGTAGGGGGGCAAGAGACCCAGTACTTC	CASSAVGGQETQYF
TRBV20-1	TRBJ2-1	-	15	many	TGCAGTGCTAGAGATTACGGGGGGCGGCCAAATGAGCAGTTCTTC	CSARDYGGRPNEQFF
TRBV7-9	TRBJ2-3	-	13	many	TGTGCCAGCCTAACAGATATCACAGATACGCAGTATTTT	CASLTDITDTQYF
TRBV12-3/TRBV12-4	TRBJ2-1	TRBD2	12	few	TGTGCCAGCACTTCCGGGGGGTATGAGCAGTTCTTC	CASTSGGYEQFF
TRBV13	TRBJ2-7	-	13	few	TGTGCCAGCAGCTACCAAGGCTCCTACGAGCAGTACTTC	CASSYQGSYEQYF
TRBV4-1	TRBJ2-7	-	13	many	TGCGCCAGCAGCCTAATAGTAGCTGACGAGCAGTACTTC	CASSLIVADEQYF
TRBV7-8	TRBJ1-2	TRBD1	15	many	TGTGCCAGCAGCCCCAAGACAGGGGGCGCAGGGGGCTACACCTTC	CASSPKTGGAGGYTF